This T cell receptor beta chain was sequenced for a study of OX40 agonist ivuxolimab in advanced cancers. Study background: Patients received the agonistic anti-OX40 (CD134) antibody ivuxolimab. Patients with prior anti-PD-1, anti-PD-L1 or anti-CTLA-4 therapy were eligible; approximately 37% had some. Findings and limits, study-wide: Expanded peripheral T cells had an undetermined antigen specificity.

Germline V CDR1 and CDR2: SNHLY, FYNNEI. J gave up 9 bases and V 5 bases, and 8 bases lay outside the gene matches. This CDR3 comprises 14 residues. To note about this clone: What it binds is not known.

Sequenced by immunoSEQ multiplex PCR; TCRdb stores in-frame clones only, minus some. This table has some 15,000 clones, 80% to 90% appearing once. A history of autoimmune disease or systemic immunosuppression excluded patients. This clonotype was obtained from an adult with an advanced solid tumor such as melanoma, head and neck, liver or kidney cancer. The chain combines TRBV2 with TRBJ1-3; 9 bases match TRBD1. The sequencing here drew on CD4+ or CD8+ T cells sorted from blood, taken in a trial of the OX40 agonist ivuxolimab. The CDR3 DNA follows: TGTGCCAGCAGTTCTTCCGGGACAGGGATCACCATATATTTT. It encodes CASSSSGTGITIYF.